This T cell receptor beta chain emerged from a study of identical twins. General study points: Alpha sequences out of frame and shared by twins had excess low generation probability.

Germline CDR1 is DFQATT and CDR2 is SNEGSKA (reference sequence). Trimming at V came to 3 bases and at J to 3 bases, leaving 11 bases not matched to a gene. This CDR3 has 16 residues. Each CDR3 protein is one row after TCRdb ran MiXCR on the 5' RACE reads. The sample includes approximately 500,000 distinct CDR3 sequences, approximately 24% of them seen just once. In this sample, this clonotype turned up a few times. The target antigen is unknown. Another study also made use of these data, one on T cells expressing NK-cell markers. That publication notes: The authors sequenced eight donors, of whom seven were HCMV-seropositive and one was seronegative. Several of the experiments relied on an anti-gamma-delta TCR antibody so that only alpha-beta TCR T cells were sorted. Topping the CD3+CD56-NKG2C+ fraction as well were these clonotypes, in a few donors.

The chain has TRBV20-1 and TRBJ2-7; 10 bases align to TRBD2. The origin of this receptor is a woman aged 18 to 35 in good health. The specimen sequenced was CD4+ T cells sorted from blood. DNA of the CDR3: TGCAGTGCTAGGCATGCCGGCGTAGCGGGGGGCTACGAGCAGTACTTC. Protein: CSARHAGVAGGYEQYF.